A single sample is the source of the 26 T cell receptor beta chains below, sequenced in a study of blood T cells in healthy people across ages. Next came a second PCR, run for roughly 6 to 11 cycles, which used a sample-barcoded 5' primer along with a J-beta primer mix. Each CDR3 protein is one row after TCRdb ran MiXCR on the 5' RACE reads. Here the sample spans over 750,000 distinct CDR3 sequences, 25% being singletons. A further study also used this sample, focusing on T cells of mothers and their children.

The material sequenced was blood. These TCRs come from a boy under 18 in good health.

This rearrangement joins TRBV5-6 to TRBJ1-3; perhaps TRBD1 as D (5 bases). CDR1 and CDR2 from the germline V gene are SGHDT and YYEEEE. Deletions cut 4 bases from V and 3 bases from J, with 17 bases between. The CDR3 runs to 16 residues. The CDR3 here is CASSVGSGTRGNTIYF. CDR3 DNA: TGTGCCAGCAGCGTAGGGTCCGGGACTCGTGGAAACACCATATATTTT.

The chain links TRBV4-1 to TRBJ1-1; D is unresolved. V gave up 7 bases and J gave up 6 bases, with 18 bases separating them. Germline V gene lookup returns CDR1 MGHRA and CDR2 YSYEKL. The CDR3 has 14 residues. The CDR3 reads CASNHVGGTAEAFF. The CDR3 DNA follows: TGCGCCAGCAACCACGTTGGCGGAACTGCTGAAGCTTTCTTT.

This clonotype was detected many times. The rearrangement links TRBV7-3 to TRBJ2-5, with D possibly TRBD2 on 5 matching bases. CDR1 and CDR2 from the germline V gene are SGHTA and FQGTGA. This CDR3 is built from 15 residues. The V end lost 2 bases, the J end lost 2 bases, and 12 bases lay between the germline ends. The chain's CDR3 is CASSLGGGGQETQYF. The DNA of the CDR3 is TGTGCCAGCAGCTTAGGCGGAGGTGGGCAAGAGACCCAGTACTTC.

The chain employs TRBV5-8 and TRBJ1-4; 12 positions agree with TRBD1. Looked up from germline, CDR1 is SGHTS and CDR2 is YDEGEE. The ends lost 0 bases at V and 5 bases at J; junction bases unmatched: 5. This CDR3 region has 17 residues. As DNA, the CDR3 is TGTGCCAGCAGCTTGGAAGGGACAGGGGGCGTGAATGAAAAACTGTTTTTT. Protein product: CASSLEGTGGVNEKLFF.

The chain couples TRBV28 to TRBJ2-4; a weak D match, TRBD2 (6 bases). The CDR3 is made up of 20 amino acids. The germline V gene encodes CDR1 MDHEN and CDR2 SYDVKM. V was clipped by 6 bases and J by 0 bases, with 27 bases between them. This chain's CDR3 is CASSSLGGTQVKLAKNIQYF. CDR3 nucleotide sequence: TGTGCCAGCAGCTCATTAGGAGGGACCCAGGTTAAACTAGCCAAAAACATTCAGTACTTC.

This clonotype was counted only a few times. V gene TRBV9 combines with J gene TRBJ2-7, with D maybe TRBD2 (7 bases). Trimming stripped 0 bases from V and 2 bases from J, with 9 bases between. Germline V CDR1 and CDR2: SGDLS, YYNGEE. The CDR3 is 14 amino acids. CDR3 bases: TGTGCCAGCAGCGTAGACGGGGGGCCCTACGAGCAGTACTTC. Its protein product is CASSVDGGPYEQYF.

V is TRBV11-2 and J is TRBJ2-5; 9 nucleotides align to TRBD1. The end of the DNA is better explained by TRBJ2-1, so the J call may be wrong. The CDR3 is 14 amino acids. Germline V gene sequence: CDR1 SGHAT, CDR2 FQNNGV. This CDR3 reads CASSLRDRADEQFF. In nucleotides, the CDR3 is TGTGCCAGCAGCCTCCGGGACAGGGCGGATGAGCAGTTCTTC.

This clonotype was detected a few times. The chain carries TRBV21-1 and TRBJ2-5; the table calls TRBD1, which could not be checked here. TRBV21-1 is marked as a pseudogene. The CDR3 is 14 residues long. For the CDR3, the DNA is TGTGCCAGCCCCCGGGGACAGCCAGGTGGGACCCAGTACTTC. Residues: CASPRGQPGGTQYF.

This clonotype was recorded a few times. J is TRBJ1-5 and V is TRBV27; the D is unclear. This CDR3 contains 15 residues. V gave up 10 bases and J gave up 4 bases, with 20 bases separating them. Per the germline V gene, CDR1 is MNHEY and CDR2 is SMNVEV (reference sequence). CDR3 region: CATTRTGGGNQPQHF. CDR3 coding DNA: TGTGCCACCACTCGAACGGGAGGTGGAAATCAGCCCCAGCATTTT.

This clonotype was counted only a few times. The chain combines TRBV12-3 or TRBV12-4 with TRBJ1-2; D is ambiguous. Trimming removed 6 bases at V and 2 bases at J, with 10 bases between. CDR3 length: 13 residues. CDR3 in amino acids: CASRDMLNYGYTF. For the CDR3, the DNA is TGTGCCAGCAGGGATATGCTGAACTATGGCTACACCTTC.

The chain combines TRBV7-9 with TRBJ2-5; TRBD2 is a possible D gene (6 bases). Germline-derived CDR1 and CDR2 are SEHNR and FQNEAQ (reference sequence). The V and J ends lost 2 bases and 2 bases respectively, with 12 bases between them. This CDR3 region has 15 residues. The CDR3 DNA reads as TGTGCCAGCAGCTTACCACTAGCCGATCAAGAGACCCAGTACTTC. It specifies CASSLPLADQETQYF.

This clonotype came up a few times. The chain uses TRBV7-2 and TRBJ2-1, with D unclear. The CDR3 totals 15 residues. The V and J ends lost 5 bases and 0 bases respectively, with 11 bases between them. Germline CDR1 SGHTA, CDR2 FQGNSA. CDR3 residues: CASSPRLDSYNEQFF. The CDR3 region has the DNA TGTGCCAGCAGCCCCAGACTCGACTCCTACAATGAGCAGTTCTTC.

The chain is built from TRBV7-8 and TRBJ2-2, with D possibly matching TRBD2 (7 bases). With 5 bases removed from V and 9 bases from J, the gap between germline ends came to 13 bases. This CDR3 is 13 amino acids long. The germline gives CDR1 SGHVS, CDR2 FQNEAQ. CDR3 amino acids: CASSTRGARELFF. CDR3 DNA: TGTGCCAGCAGCACCCGGGGGGCCCGGGAGCTGTTTTTT.

This clonotype was picked up a small number of times. CDR3 bases: TGTGCCATCAGTGACTCAGGGGACACCGGGGAGCTGTTTTTT. It translates to CAISDSGDTGELFF. The chain joins TRBV10-3 to TRBJ2-2, with D possibly TRBD1 on 6 matching bases. Germline V gene data show CDR1 as ENHRY and CDR2 as SYGVKD. This CDR3 region has 14 residues. Trimming shortened V by 3 bases and J by 3 bases, and 8 bases separated the two germline ends.

This clonotype was observed a handful of times. The rearrangement joins TRBV4-3 to TRBJ2-1; D might be TRBD1 or TRBD2, each matching 5 bases. Germline V gene data show CDR1 as LGHNA and CDR2 as YSLEER. This CDR3 contains 14 residues. V shed 0 bases and J shed 8 bases, with 11 bases lying between them. DNA for the CDR3: TGCGCCAGCAGCCAAGATCATGAGGGGCATGAGCAGTTCTTC. This gives the protein CASSQDHEGHEQFF.

V usage is TRBV5-5 and J usage is TRBJ2-1; TRBD2 aligns across 14 bases. Germline V gene data show CDR1 as SGHKS and CDR2 as YYEKEE (reference sequence). The CDR3 sequence is 18 residues long. The V and J ends lost 4 bases and 0 bases, in that order; junction bases with no gene match: 6. CDR3 nucleotide sequence: TGTGCCAGCAGCGCGGGACTAGCGGGGGCCTTCTCCTACAATGAGCAGTTCTTC. This translates into CASSAGLAGAFSYNEQFF.

The chain has TRBV2 and TRBJ2-3; unclear D gene. This CDR3 has 14 residues. Looked up from germline, CDR1 is SNHLY and CDR2 is FYNNEI. With 2 bases removed from V and 2 bases from J, the gap between germline ends came to 8 bases. The CDR3 spells CASSEWGNTDTQYF. CDR3 DNA: TGTGCCAGCAGTGAATGGGGAAACACAGATACGCAGTATTTT.

CDR3 DNA sequence: TGTGCCACCAGCCGGACAGGGTGGACCGGGGAGCTGTTTTTT. It specifies CATSRTGWTGELFF. The chain uses TRBV24-1 and TRBJ2-2, with 8 bases lining up with TRBD1. The V gene's germline CDR1 is KGHDR and CDR2 SFDVKD. The V gene end was trimmed by 7 bases and the J gene end by 5 bases; junction bases not matched to a gene: 5. CDR3 length: 14 residues.

This clonotype was seen a few times. The CDR3 coding sequence is TGCAGTGCTAGGGCCGGGACTCCAGACCTTCACAATGAGCAGTTCTTC. This translates into CSARAGTPDLHNEQFF. V is TRBV20-1 and J is TRBJ2-1; D might be TRBD2 (6 bases). Deletions cut 3 bases from V and 5 bases from J, with 20 bases between. The CDR3 has 16 amino acids. The germline gives CDR1 DFQATT, CDR2 SNEGSKA (reference sequence).

The chain couples TRBV29-1 to TRBJ2-5; 7 bases are a match to TRBD1. Germline-derived CDR1 and CDR2 are SQVTM and ANQGSEA. The CDR3 spans 12 residues. With V trimmed by 5 bases and J by 7 bases, 7 bases remained unmatched. CDR3 nucleotide sequence: TGCAGCGTTAAGACAGGGCTTGGGACCCAGTACTTC. Encoded protein: CSVKTGLGTQYF.

This clonotype was detected only a few times. The gene calls are TRBV12-3 or TRBV12-4 and TRBJ1-5, with a weak D call TRBD1 (5 bases). V lost 4 bases and J lost 2, with 12 bases in between. The CDR3 runs to 15 residues. The CDR3, as DNA: TGTGCCAGCAGTTACCGAGGGGAGGGCAATCAGCCCCAGCATTTT. Protein product: CASSYRGEGNQPQHF.

The gene calls are TRBV28 and TRBJ2-6, with TRBD1 identical over 7 bases. This CDR3 contains 21 residues. V gave up 2 bases and J gave up 0 bases; unmatched junction bases: 16. Germline V gene data show CDR1 as MDHEN and CDR2 as SYDVKM. CDR3 DNA: TGTGCCAGCAGTTTAGACCCTATCCCGGGACAGAAAATCTCTGGGGCCAACGTCCTGACTTTC. Translated: CASSLDPIPGQKISGANVLTF.

The gene calls are TRBV12-3 or TRBV12-4 and TRBJ2-3; the D gene is possibly TRBD1 (7 bases). Trimming shortened V by 8 bases and J by 4 bases, and 13 bases separated the two germline ends. This CDR3 region has 13 residues. CDR3 in amino acids: CASDRASADTQYF. CDR3 bases: TGTGCCAGCGACAGGGCTAGCGCAGATACGCAGTATTTT.

This clonotype came up a few times. The chain couples TRBV4-2 to TRBJ1-5; 8 bases match TRBD1. The CDR3 length is 16 residues. The trim removed 3 bases at V and 4 bases at J, leaving 8 bases unmatched. CDR1 and CDR2 (germline): LGHNA, YNFKEQ. The CDR3 is CASSQVGQGRNQPQHF. CDR3 DNA sequence: TGTGCCAGCAGCCAGGTTGGACAGGGTCGAAATCAGCCCCAGCATTTT.

This rearrangement joins TRBV29-1 to TRBJ2-1; TRBD2 matches at 8 bases. This CDR3 is built from 13 residues. Germline V gene lookup returns CDR1 SQVTM and CDR2 ANQGSEA. Trimming at V came to 4 bases and at J to 2 bases, leaving 1 base not matched to a gene. CDR3 nucleotide sequence: TGCAGCGTTGCTAGCGGGCCCTACAATGAGCAGTTCTTC. Its translation is CSVASGPYNEQFF.

There are a few counts of this clonotype. The chain links TRBV28 to TRBJ2-1; D unresolved. In germline, CDR1 is MDHEN, CDR2 SYDVKM. This CDR3 comprises 14 residues. V lost 6 bases to trimming and J lost 10 bases, with 19 bases between them. This CDR3 reads CASRSARGAREQFF. In nucleotides, the CDR3 is TGTGCCAGCAGGTCGGCTAGAGGCGCTCGGGAGCAGTTCTTC.